The 9 T cell receptor beta chains listed next were all sequenced from one sample in a study of cytomegalovirus exposure and HLA in healthy donors (TCRdb year 2017). Preparation of the library involved the immunoSEQ multiplex PCR assay. Drawn from immuneACCESS, this table holds only the in-frame rearrangements with V and J called that TCRdb kept. Clones are partly lost; checked studies trace under half to an unresolved V gene and leave the rest unexplained. The sample has approximately 260,000 clones on record, 80% to 90% of them singletons. Roughly 1% of the sample rests with the top ten. Material: PBMCs. These TCRs come from a young woman in good health and CMV-seronegative.

A word on this clone: The same CDR3 also results from other DNA sequences found in this sample. The chain couples TRBV6-6 to TRBJ1-5; 7 bases align to TRBD1. In germline, CDR1 is MNHNY, CDR2 SVGAGI (reference sequence). V was pared by 0 bases and J by 5 bases, with 4 bases of the junction left unmatched. This CDR3 comprises 15 residues. Here the CDR3 DNA reads TGTGCCAGCAGTTACTCGTCGCAGGGGGATCAGCCCCAGCATTTT. Protein product: CASSYSSQGDQPQHF.

This rearrangement joins TRBV7-9 to TRBJ2-5; D unresolved. The V gene's germline CDR1 is SEHNR and CDR2 FQNEAQ (reference sequence). The CDR3 has 14 residues. Trimming left V 1 base short and J 0 bases short, with 6 bases between. CDR3 protein: CASSLDLNQETQYF. The CDR3 DNA is TGTGCCAGCAGCTTAGACTTGAACCAAGAGACCCAGTACTTC.

V and J are TRBV5-6 and TRBJ2-3, with 12 bases identical to TRBD2. Germline values: CDR1 SGHDT, CDR2 YYEEEE. This CDR3 contains 15 residues. Trimming removed 4 bases from V and 4 bases from J; junction bases left unmatched: 4. This CDR3 is CASSRLAGESDTQYF. The CDR3 DNA sequence: TGTGCCAGCAGCCGACTAGCGGGAGAATCAGATACGCAGTATTTT.

The rearrangement links TRBV7-9 to TRBJ2-1; possible D gene TRBD2, 6 bases. V was trimmed by 5 bases and J by 10 bases, leaving 21 bases between them. CDR1 SEHNR and CDR2 FQNEAQ come from the germline V gene (reference sequence). This CDR3 contains 15 residues. The CDR3 spells CASSLSPGAEGEQFF. As DNA, the CDR3 is TGTGCCAGCAGCCTCTCGCCGGGAGCAGAAGGGGAGCAGTTCTTC.

The J gene is TRBJ1-1, the V gene TRBV9; D is unresolved. The CDR3 runs 14 residues. V dropped 0 bases and J dropped 5 bases, with 11 bases sitting between them. Germline V gene data show CDR1 as SGDLS and CDR2 as YYNGEE. The CDR3 DNA reads TGTGCCAGCAGCGTAGGATCTCCGGGGACTGAAGCTTTCTTT. Translation: CASSVGSPGTEAFF.

The rearrangement joins TRBV5-6 to TRBJ1-5; no definite D call. V dropped 0 bases and J dropped 2 bases, with 12 bases sitting between them. This CDR3 is 16 amino acids long. The germline CDR1 and CDR2 sequences are SGHDT and YYEEEE. The CDR3 here is CASSLASSAGNQPQHF. The CDR3 DNA sequence: TGTGCCAGCAGCTTGGCCTCCTCGGCGGGCAATCAGCCCCAGCATTTT.

The chain couples TRBV29-1 to TRBJ1-1, with TRBD1 matching over 7 bases. There are 15 residues in the CDR3. V gave up 6 bases and J gave up 0 bases; unmatched junction bases: 10. Germline values: CDR1 SQVTM, CDR2 ANQGSEA. The CDR3 sequence: CSVETRDSMNTEAFF. DNA of the CDR3: TGCAGCGTAGAGACCCGGGACAGCATGAACACTGAAGCTTTCTTT.

The chain links TRBV19 to TRBJ2-7, with D maybe TRBD2 (5 bases). The germline CDR1 and CDR2 sequences are LNHDA and SQIVND (reference sequence). This CDR3 region has 12 residues. V was pared by 4 bases and J by 6 bases, with 10 bases between. The CDR3 sequence is CASSKPGSEQYF. As DNA, the CDR3 is TGTGCCAGTAGTAAACCTGGGAGCGAGCAGTACTTC. Combining the CDR3 with reference TRBV19 and TRBJ2-7 gives the whole variable domain DGGITQSPKYLFRKEGQNVTLSCEQNLNHDAMYWYRQDPGQGLRLIYYSQIVNDFQKGDIAEGYSVSREKKESFPLTVTSAQKNPTAFYLCASSKPGSEQYFGPGTRLTVT.

This clone came up once. The V call is TRBV19, the J call TRBJ1-5, with TRBD1 identical over 8 bases. CDR1 is LNHDA, CDR2 SQIVND, per germline (reference sequence). Trimming at V came to 3 bases and at J to 4 bases, leaving 8 bases not matched to a gene. This CDR3 contains 16 residues. The CDR3 bases are TGTGCCAGTAGTATGGGGGACAGGCCGCTGAATCAGCCCCAGCATTTT. Protein: CASSMGDRPLNQPQHF. The variable domain in full, with the rest retrieved from reference TRBV19 and TRBJ1-5, is DGGITQSPKYLFRKEGQNVTLSCEQNLNHDAMYWYRQDPGQGLRLIYYSQIVNDFQKGDIAEGYSVSREKKESFPLTVTSAQKNPTAFYLCASSMGDRPLNQPQHFGDGTRLSIL.